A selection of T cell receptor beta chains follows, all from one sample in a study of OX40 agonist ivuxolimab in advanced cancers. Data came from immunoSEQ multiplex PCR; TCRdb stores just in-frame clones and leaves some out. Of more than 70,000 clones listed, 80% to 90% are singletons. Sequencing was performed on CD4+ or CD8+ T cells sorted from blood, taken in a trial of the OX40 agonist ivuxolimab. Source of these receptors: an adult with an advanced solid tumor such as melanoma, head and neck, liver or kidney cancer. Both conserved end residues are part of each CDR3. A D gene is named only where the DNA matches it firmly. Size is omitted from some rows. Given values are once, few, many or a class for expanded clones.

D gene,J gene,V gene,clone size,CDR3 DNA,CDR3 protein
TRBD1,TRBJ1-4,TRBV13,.,TGTGCCAGCAGCTTATTGTCCACAGGGGATGCGAGCGAAAAACTGTTTTTT,CASSLLSTGDASEKLFF
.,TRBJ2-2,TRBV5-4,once,TGTGCCAGCAGCTCCGACCATGCAGGAAACACCGGGGAGCTGTTTTTT,CASSSDHAGNTGELFF
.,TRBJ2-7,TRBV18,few,TGTGCCAGCTCACCGTCCAACCCGGGGGCTGCGGAGCAGTACTTC,CASSPSNPGAAEQYF
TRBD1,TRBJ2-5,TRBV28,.,TGTGCCAGCAGTTTCCGACAGGGAGTGGGAGAGACCCAGTACTTC,CASSFRQGVGETQYF
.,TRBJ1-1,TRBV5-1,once,TGCGCCAGCAGCTTGGGGGAACAGGGAGAAGCTTTCTTT,CASSLGEQGEAFF
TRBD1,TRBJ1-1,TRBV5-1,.,TGCGCCAGCAGCTTGGGGGACAGGAACACTGAAGCTTTCTTT,CASSLGDRNTEAFF
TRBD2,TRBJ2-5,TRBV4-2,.,TGTGCCAGCAGCCAAGACCTCAGGACTAGCGGGGGGGCGTGGGAGACCCAGTACTTC,CASSQDLRTSGGAWETQYF
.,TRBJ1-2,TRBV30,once,TGTGCCTGGAGTTCCGCCTCGGGCTATAACTATGGCTACACCTTC,CAWSSASGYNYGYTF
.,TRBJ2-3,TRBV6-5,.,TGTGCCAGCAGTTACAAGGTGGCAGCCACAGATACGCAGTATTTT,CASSYKVAATDTQYF
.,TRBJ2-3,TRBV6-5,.,TGTGCCAGCAGTCCTTTTCGCGGGGTCACAGATACGCAGTATTTT,CASSPFRGVTDTQYF
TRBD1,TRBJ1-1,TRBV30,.,TGTGCCTGCCGGGACAGGGGACTATGGACTGAAGCTTTCTTT,CACRDRGLWTEAFF
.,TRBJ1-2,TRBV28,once,TGTGCCAGTAACAGGGAGTTAGCCTATGGCTACACCTTC,CASNRELAYGYTF
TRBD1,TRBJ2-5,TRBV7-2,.,TGTGCCAGCAGCCGGGACAGACAAGAGACCCAGTACTTC,CASSRDRQETQYF
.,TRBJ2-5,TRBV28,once,TGTGCCAGCAGAGCTCCTGATTGGGGTAAAGAGACCCAGTACTTC,CASRAPDWGKETQYF
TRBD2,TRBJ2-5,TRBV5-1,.,TGCGCCAGCAGCTTGGGCCCCCCCGGACTAGCGGAAGAGACCCAGTACTTC,CASSLGPPGLAEETQYF
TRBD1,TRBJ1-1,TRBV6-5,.,TGTGCCAGCAGCTGGGACAGGGAGAACACTGAAGCTTTCTTT,CASSWDRENTEAFF
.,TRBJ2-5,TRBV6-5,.,TGTGCCAGCAGTAGGATGGGGGGACAAGAGACCCAGTACTTC,CASSRMGGQETQYF
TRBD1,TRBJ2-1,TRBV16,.,TGTGCCAGCAGCCACCGCCTAGACAGGGACCACTACAATGAGCAGTTCTTC,CASSHRLDRDHYNEQFF
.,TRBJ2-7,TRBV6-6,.,TGTGCCAGCAGTTACGGGGCGGGCTACGAGCAGTACTTC,CASSYGAGYEQYF
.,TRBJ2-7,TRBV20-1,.,TGCAGTGCCCGGGGTAGTGGCGAGCAGTACTTC,CSARGSGEQYF
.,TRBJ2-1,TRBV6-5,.,TGTGCCAGCACCCCTTTCGGGGGTGAGCAGTTCTTC,CASTPFGGEQFF
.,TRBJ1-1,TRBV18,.,TGTGCCAGCTCACCTCAAACCGGGACACCCACTGAAGCTTTCTTT,CASSPQTGTPTEAFF
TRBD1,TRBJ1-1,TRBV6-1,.,TGTGCCAGCAGTGAGACCGGGACAGGGAACACTGAAGCTTTCTTT,CASSETGTGNTEAFF
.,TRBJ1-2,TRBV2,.,TGTGCCAGCAGTGAAGTAGGGGGGGCGCGTAGTGGCTACACCTTC,CASSEVGGARSGYTF
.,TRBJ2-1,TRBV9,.,TGTGCCAGCGGCAGAACTAGCAGTGAGCAGTTCTTC,CASGRTSSEQFF
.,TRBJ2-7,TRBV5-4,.,TGTGCCAGCAGCTCCTACGGGACTCCTGATAAGCAGTGCTTC,CASSSYGTPDKQCF
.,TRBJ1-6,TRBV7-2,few,TGTGCCAGCAGCGGGACCTATTCACCCCTCCACTTT,CASSGTYSPLHF
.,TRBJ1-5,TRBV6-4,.,TGTGCCAGCAGTTACCGGGGGGGTAATCAGCCCCAGCATTTT,CASSYRGGNQPQHF
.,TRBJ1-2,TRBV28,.,TGTGCCAGCAGTTTGGCCCCCCGCGGAGCTCAGGGTGGCTACACCTTC,CASSLAPRGAQGGYTF
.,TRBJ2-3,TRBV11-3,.,TGTGCCAGCAGCTTGGACTACGGCGATACGCAGTATTTT,CASSLDYGDTQYF
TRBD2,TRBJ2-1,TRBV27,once,TGTGCCAGCAGTTTAAGGCCCCTAGCGGGGGACTACAATGAGCAGTTCTTC,CASSLRPLAGDYNEQFF
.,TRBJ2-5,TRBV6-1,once,TGTGCCAGCAGTGAATTTTCAGGGGCCCAAGAGACCCAGTACTTC,CASSEFSGAQETQYF